This TCR beta chain appears in the sequencing data of a study of T cells expressing NK-cell markers. Looked up from germline, CDR1 is SGHNT and CDR2 is YENEEA. This CDR3 spans 15 amino acids. The TCR beta cDNA came from 5'RACE template switching with UMIs. Following a re-call of the 5' RACE reads, TCRdb has one entry per CDR3 protein and lacks DNA. Listed are under 600,000 distinct CDR3 sequences; 1.4% falls within the top ten. Sample: blood T cells: a sorted CD56 or NKG2C T cell subset, CD4+ or CD8+ T cells, or bulk PBMC T cells (not recorded which). This receptor was taken from a woman between 50 and 59 years old in good health. This chain joins TRBV11-3 and TRBJ1-1; TCRdb names TRBD1, which stays unverified in the absence of DNA. CDR3 protein: CASSPGTYVRTEAFF. The full variable domain, its missing parts supplied by reference TRBV11-3 and TRBJ1-1, is EAGVVQSPRYKIIEKKQPVAFWCNPISGHNTLYWYLQNLGQGPELLIRYENEEAVDDSQLPKDRFSAERLKGVDSTLKIQPAELGDSAVYLCASSPGTYVRTEAFFGQGTRLTVV.